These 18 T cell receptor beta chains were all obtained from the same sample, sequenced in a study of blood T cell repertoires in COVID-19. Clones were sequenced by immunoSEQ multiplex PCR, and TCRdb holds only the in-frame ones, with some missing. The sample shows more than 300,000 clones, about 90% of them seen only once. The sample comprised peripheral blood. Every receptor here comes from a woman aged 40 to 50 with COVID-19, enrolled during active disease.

The CDR3 nucleotides read TGTGCCAGCAGACCCGCCGGGACAGGGGATAACGAGCAGTACTTC. Translated, it gives CASRPAGTGDNEQYF. The rearrangement joins TRBV28 to TRBJ2-7; 10 bases map to TRBD1. The CDR3 extends over 15 amino acids. Germline assignment: CDR1 MDHEN and CDR2 SYDVKM. Germline trimming cut 6 bases from V and 5 bases from J; bases unmatched to any gene: 10.

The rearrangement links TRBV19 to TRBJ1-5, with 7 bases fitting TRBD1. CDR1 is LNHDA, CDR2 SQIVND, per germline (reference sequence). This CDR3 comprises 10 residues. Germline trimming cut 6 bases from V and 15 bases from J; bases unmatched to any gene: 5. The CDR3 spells CASSLGTVHF. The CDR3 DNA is TGTGCCAGTAGCCTAGGGACAGTGCATTTT.

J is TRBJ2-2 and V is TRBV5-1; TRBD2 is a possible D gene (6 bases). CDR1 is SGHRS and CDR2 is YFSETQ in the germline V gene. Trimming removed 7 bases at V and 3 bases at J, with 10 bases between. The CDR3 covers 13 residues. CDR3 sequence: CASGGADTGELFF. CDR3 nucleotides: TGCGCCAGCGGCGGGGCAGACACCGGGGAGCTGTTTTTT.

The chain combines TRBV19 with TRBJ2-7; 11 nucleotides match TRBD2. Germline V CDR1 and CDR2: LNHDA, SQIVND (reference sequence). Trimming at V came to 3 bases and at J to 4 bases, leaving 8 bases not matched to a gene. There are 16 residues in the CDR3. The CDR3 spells CASSIRELAGVYEQYF. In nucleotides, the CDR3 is TGTGCCAGTAGTATTCGGGAACTAGCGGGAGTATACGAGCAGTACTTC.

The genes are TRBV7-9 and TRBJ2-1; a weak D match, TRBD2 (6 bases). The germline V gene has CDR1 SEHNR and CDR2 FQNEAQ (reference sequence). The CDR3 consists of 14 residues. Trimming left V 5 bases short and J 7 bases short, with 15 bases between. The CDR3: CASSAPGLINEQFF. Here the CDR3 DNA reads TGTGCCAGCAGCGCACCGGGACTTATAAATGAGCAGTTCTTC.

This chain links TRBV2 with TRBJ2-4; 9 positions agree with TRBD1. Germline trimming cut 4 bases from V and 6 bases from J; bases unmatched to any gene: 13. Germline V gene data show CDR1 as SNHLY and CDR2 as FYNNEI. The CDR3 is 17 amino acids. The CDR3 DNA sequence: TGTGCCAGCAGTGCTATACTCCCCGGGACAGGGAGAAACATTCAGTACTTC. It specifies CASSAILPGTGRNIQYF.

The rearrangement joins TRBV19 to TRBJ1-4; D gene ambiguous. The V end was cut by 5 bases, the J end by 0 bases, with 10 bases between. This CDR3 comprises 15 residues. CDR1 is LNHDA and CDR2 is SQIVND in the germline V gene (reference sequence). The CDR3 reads CASSFRRATNEKLFF. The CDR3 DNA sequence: TGTGCCAGTAGTTTTCGACGGGCAACTAATGAAAAACTGTTTTTT.

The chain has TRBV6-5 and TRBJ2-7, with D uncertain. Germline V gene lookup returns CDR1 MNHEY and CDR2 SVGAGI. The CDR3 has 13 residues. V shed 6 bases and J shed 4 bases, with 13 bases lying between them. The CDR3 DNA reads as TGTGCCAGCAGCCGTCCAGGATTTTACGAGCAGTACTTC. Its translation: CASSRPGFYEQYF.

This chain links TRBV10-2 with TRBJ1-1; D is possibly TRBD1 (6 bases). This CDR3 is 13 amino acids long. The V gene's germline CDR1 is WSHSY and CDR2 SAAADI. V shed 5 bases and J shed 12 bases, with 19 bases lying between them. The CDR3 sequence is CASSPPGPGTTFF. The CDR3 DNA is TGCGCCAGCAGTCCCCCGGGCCCCGGGACAACTTTCTTT.

As DNA, the CDR3 is TGTGCCAGCAGCTTAAAAACAGGGGGAGAGCAGTACTTC. Translation: CASSLKTGGEQYF. This chain connects TRBV7-9 to TRBJ2-7; 8 bases match TRBD1. Looked up from germline, CDR1 is SEHNR and CDR2 is FQNEAQ (reference sequence). V was pared by 2 bases and J by 7 bases, with 4 bases of the junction left unmatched. CDR3 size: 13 residues.

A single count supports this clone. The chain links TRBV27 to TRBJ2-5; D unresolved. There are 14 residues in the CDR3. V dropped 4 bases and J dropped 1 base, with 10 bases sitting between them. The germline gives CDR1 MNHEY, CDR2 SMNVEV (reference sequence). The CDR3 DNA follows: TGTGCCAGCAGTTCCAGGCGCATCCAAGAGACCCAGTACTTC. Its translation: CASSSRRIQETQYF.

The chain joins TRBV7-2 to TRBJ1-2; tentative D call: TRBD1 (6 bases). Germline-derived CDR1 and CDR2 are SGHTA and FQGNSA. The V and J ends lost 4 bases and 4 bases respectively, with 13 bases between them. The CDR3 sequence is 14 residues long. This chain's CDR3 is CASSSEGVIYGYTF. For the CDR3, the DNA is TGTGCCAGCAGCTCAGAGGGGGTGATCTATGGCTACACCTTC.

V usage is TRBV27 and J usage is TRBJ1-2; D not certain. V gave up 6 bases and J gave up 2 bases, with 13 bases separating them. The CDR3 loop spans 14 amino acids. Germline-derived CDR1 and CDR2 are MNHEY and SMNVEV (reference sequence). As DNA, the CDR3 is TGTGCCAGCAGCCCGGACTCAGTCAACTATGGCTACACCTTC. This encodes CASSPDSVNYGYTF.

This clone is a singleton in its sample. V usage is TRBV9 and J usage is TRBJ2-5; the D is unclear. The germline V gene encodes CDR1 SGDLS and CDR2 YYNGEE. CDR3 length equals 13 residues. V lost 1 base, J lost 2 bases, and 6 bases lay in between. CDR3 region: CASSVNTQETQYF. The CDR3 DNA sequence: TGTGCCAGCAGCGTAAATACTCAAGAGACCCAGTACTTC.

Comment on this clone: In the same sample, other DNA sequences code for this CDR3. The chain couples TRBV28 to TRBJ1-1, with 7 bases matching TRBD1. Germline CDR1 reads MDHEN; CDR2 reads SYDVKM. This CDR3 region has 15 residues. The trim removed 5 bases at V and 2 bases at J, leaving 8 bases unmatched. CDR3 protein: CASSLQTGRNTEAFF. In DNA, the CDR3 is TGTGCCAGCAGTCTCCAGACAGGGAGAAACACTGAAGCTTTCTTT.

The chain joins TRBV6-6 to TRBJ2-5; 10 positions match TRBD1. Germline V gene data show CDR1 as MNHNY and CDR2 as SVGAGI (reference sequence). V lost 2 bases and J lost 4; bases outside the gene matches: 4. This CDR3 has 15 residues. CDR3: CASSYPTGGGETQYF. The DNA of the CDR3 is TGTGCCAGCAGTTACCCGACAGGGGGCGGAGAGACCCAGTACTTC.

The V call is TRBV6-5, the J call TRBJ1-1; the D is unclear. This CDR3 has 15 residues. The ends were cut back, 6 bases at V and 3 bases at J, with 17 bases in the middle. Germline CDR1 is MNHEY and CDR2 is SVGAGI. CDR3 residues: CASRTEDGSDTEAFF. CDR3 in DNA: TGTGCCAGCAGGACGGAGGACGGTTCGGACACTGAAGCTTTCTTT.

In nucleotides, the CDR3 is TGCGCCAGCAGCCAAGGGGCGGGGACAGGGGGAGAAACCCAGTACTTC. It codes for CASSQGAGTGGETQYF. The chain links TRBV4-3 to TRBJ2-5; the match to TRBD1 covers 11 bases. V dropped 1 base and J dropped 8; count of bases not matched to a gene: 9. Germline V lookup: CDR1 LGHNA, CDR2 YSLEER. The CDR3 spans 16 residues.